This TCR beta chain derives from a study of cytomegalovirus exposure and HLA in healthy donors. Regarding the study as a whole: In vitro testing confirmed a few CMV-associated chains as specific for CMV antigens.

This clone was counted a few times. No antigen is known for it. V was trimmed by 3 bases and J by 3 bases, leaving 12 bases between them. The germline gives CDR1 MRHNA, CDR2 SNTAGT. This CDR3 spans 15 amino acids. PCR employed 60 Vbeta and 13 Jbeta primers. Produced via immunoSEQ multiplex PCR; TCRdb's table is partial and in-frame only. The top ten clones hold 3.5% to 5% of a sample with under 200,000 clones, 65% to 80% of them seen once. The source is a woman aged 25 to 39 in good health and CMV-seropositive. The sequencing sample was made of PBMCs. The genes are TRBV6-4 and TRBJ2-1; possibly TRBD2 for D (6 bases). CDR3 sequence (DNA): TGTGCCAGCAGTGATTCAGCGGGCAACTACAATGAGCAGTTCTTC. This gives the protein CASSDSAGNYNEQFF.